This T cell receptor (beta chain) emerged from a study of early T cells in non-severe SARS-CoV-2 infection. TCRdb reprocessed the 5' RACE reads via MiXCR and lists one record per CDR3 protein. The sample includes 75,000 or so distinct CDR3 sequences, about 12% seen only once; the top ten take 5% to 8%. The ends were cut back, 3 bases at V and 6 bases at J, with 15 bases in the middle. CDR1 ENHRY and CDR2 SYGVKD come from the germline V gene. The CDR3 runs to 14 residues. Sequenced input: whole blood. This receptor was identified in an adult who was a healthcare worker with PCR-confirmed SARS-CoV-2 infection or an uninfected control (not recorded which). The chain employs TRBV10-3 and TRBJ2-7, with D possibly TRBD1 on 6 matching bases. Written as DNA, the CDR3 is TGTGCCATCAGTGACCTGTCAGGGGCGTCCGAGCAGTACTTC. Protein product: CAISDLSGASEQYF.